This T cell receptor beta chain comes out of a study of blood T cell repertoires in COVID-19. Background on the study: The analysed material was cDNA or gDNA that came from T cells, B-cell-depleted T cells, or PBMCs.

The CDR3 is made up of 14 amino acids. Looked up from germline, CDR1 is SGDLS and CDR2 is YYNGEE. The junction had 6 bases not matched to a gene; V was cut back by 3 bases and J by 10 bases. Seattle's cohort entered during active infection and was followed longitudinally. In the authors' workflow: Using reference gene primer amplification, nucleated cell counts were estimated. Produced via immunoSEQ multiplex PCR; TCRdb's table is partial and in-frame only. Clone size and the V and J calls come from that table; the DNA yielded D and trimming. The sample contains just under 350,000 clones, 88% of which appear only once.

The sequencing sample was made of peripheral blood. The chain links TRBV9 to TRBJ2-2; TRBD2 matches at 10 bases. The origin of this receptor is a woman in her 70s with COVID-19, enrolled during active disease. The CDR3 nucleotides are TGTGCCAGCAGCGCAACTAGCGGGGCGGAGGAGCTGTTTTTT. Translating gives CASSATSGAEELFF.